The entry that follows covers one TCR beta chain sequence. The antigen is undetermined. The entry originates in a study of T cell responses to AZD1222 COVID-19 vaccine. Study-wide results and caveats: Increases in Spike-specific TCR breadth and depth were seen after two AZD1222 doses. Nearly half of the spike-specific TCRs reportedly recognize variant regions that carry no mutations. Only five or six people who got AZD1222 tested seropositive at baseline.

Sequenced by immunoSEQ multiplex PCR; TCRdb stores in-frame clones only, minus some. The repertoire has approximately 82,000 clones, more than 85% of them found once; the top ten carry approximately 5.2%. The V and J ends lost 10 bases and 4 bases respectively, with 19 bases between them. The CDR3 contains 14 residues. Germline CDR1 SNHLY, CDR2 FYNNEI. The sample here was peripheral blood, taken on day 0 of AZD1222 vaccination. The chain couples TRBV2 to TRBJ1-2; TRBD1 is a possible D gene (6 bases). The TCR comes from an adult in good health. CDR3 sequence: CATSGTTVSYGYTF. The CDR3 DNA reads TGTGCCACCTCCGGGACAACCGTGAGCTATGGCTACACCTTC.